This T cell receptor beta chain was captured by sequencing in a study of T cell repertoires in cytomegalovirus infection (dated by TCRdb to the late 2010s). About the investigation overall: Donor HLA type was relevant to the analysis, because carriage of CMV infection together with the matching HLA type was indicated by public TCR beta signatures.

Trimmed from V: 1 base; trimmed from J: 6 bases; junction bases lacking a gene match: 3. The germline V gene provides CDR1 SGHTA and CDR2 FQGNSA. Its CDR3 holds 14 amino acids, cysteine through phenylalanine. The read is trimmed to its CDR3 DNA, 42 bases read in frame from base 1. The paper as a whole reports these results and caveats: The ex vivo response was dominated by HLA-C-restricted CMV-specific TCR beta clonotypes, which also provided the single most frequent clonotype in two of eight donors. In both this cohort and an independent cohort of over 350 donors, the cumulative frequency of public TCR beta family members distinguished carriers of CMV infection plus the relevant HLA type.

Sequencing instrument: Illumina HiSeq 1500. TCRdb handled the public reads itself, with Q25 trimming in fastp and clone calling in MiXCR, and kept productive beta chains. One record per CDR3 amino acid sequence lists the most common genes and DNA. The sample includes about 310,000 distinct CDR3 sequences, with about a tenth observed a single time. Together, the top ten hold over 2.5% of the sample. This clonotype appeared many times. Its binding antigen is unknown. No much larger clonotype is one base removed from it; base qualities were not supplied. Input material: PBMCs. The chain links TRBV7-2 with TRBJ2-5, with 9 bases matching TRBD2. The TCR was taken from a human donor in good health (CMV status not recorded). Some clones in this sample may be carry-over from other donors' samples. The DNA sequence is given as TGTGCCAGCAGCTTAGGGGGGACTAGCCAGACCCAGTACTTC. This is translated as CASSLGGTSQTQYF.